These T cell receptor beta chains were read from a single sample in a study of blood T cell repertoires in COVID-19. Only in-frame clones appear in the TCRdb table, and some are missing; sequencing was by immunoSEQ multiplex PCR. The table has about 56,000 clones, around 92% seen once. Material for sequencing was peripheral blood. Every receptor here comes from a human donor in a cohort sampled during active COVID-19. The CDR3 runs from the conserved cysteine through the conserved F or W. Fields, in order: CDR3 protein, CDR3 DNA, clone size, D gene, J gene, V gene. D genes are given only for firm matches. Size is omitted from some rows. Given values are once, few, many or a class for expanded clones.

CASNLRGTSGAWETQYF,TGTGCCAGCAACCTAAGGGGTACTAGCGGGGCCTGGGAGACCCAGTACTTC,NA,TRBD2,TRBJ2-5,TRBV5-5
CASSEVWTGGNEQFF,TGTGCCAGCAGTGAAGTTTGGACAGGGGGAAATGAGCAGTTCTTC,once,TRBD1,TRBJ2-1,TRBV6-1
CASSPPGTGGRETQYF,TGTGCCAGCTCACCACCCGGGACAGGGGGCAGGGAGACCCAGTACTTC,NA,TRBD1,TRBJ2-5,TRBV18
CSASSNRPWF,TGCAGTGCTAGTTCGAACAGACCTTGGTTT,NA,NA,TRBJ1-1,TRBV20-1
CASSLVQGEKLFF,TGTGCCAGCAGCTTGGTGCAGGGTGAAAAACTGTTTTTT,NA,NA,TRBJ1-4,TRBV27
CASNQKGTRGAFYEQYF,TGCGCCAGCAACCAAAAGGGAACGCGGGGGGCGTTCTACGAGCAGTACTTC,NA,TRBD2,TRBJ2-7,TRBV10-2
CASTPLGQLLQVLHF,TGTGCCAGCACCCCCCTGGGACAGCTCCTTCAGGTCCTCCACTTT,few,TRBD1,TRBJ1-6,TRBV27
CASSVAGNTGELFF,TGTGCCAGCAGCGTAGCGGGGAACACCGGGGAGCTGTTTTTT,NA,NA,TRBJ2-2,TRBV9
CASSQRRDSNYGYTF,TGTGCCAGCAGCCAGAGGAGGGATTCTAACTATGGCTACACCTTC,NA,NA,TRBJ1-2,TRBV7-9
CASSHLPRTGSSYEQYF,TGTGCCAGCAGCCACTTACCTAGGACAGGATCTTCCTACGAGCAGTACTTC,few,TRBD1,TRBJ2-7,TRBV3-1/TRBV3-2
CATSRDLEGGYTF,TGTGCCACCAGCAGAGATTTGGAGGGAGGCTACACCTTC,NA,NA,TRBJ1-2,TRBV15
CASSHLRGKVFF,TGTGCCAGCAGCCACCTACGGGGAAAAGTTTTCTTT,once,NA,TRBJ1-1,TRBV12-3/TRBV12-4